The entry below gives a single T cell receptor beta chain sequence along with its context. At one boundary the junction diverges from the germline segment, which might be a read error. The data belong to a study of blood T cell repertoires in COVID-19. Study summary: COVID-19 samples from acute and convalescent phases originated in the United States, Italy and Spain.

This CDR3 is 14 amino acids long. Germline V gene data show CDR1 as KGHDR and CDR2 as SFDVKD. Per the study methods: Amplified reference gene primers provided the basis for estimating nucleated cell counts. The repertoire was sequenced with immunoSEQ multiplex PCR; TCRdb's copy has only in-frame clones and lacks some. D and trimming were read from the DNA, whereas the V and J calls and clone size are those reported in that table. The sample includes 46,000 or so clones, 75% to 90% seen only once; the top ten take around 12%. Source material: peripheral blood. This clonotype was sampled from a human donor in a cohort sampled during active COVID-19. The chain carries TRBV24-1 and TRBJ2-7; 7 bases fit TRBD1. DNA of the CDR3: TGTGCCACCAGTGATCCGGGGACAGCCAATGAGCAATACTTC. Its protein product is CATSDPGTANEQYF.